These 27 T cell receptor beta chains were sequenced from one sample in a study of T cells in Graves' hyperthyroidism and ophthalmopathy. The source material, RNA transcripts, was used to amplify TCR beta CDR3 regions. HTBI primers were the set used in a first-round RT-PCR of the TCR CDR3. TCRdb re-derived calls from the multiplex PCR reads in MiXCR, one entry per CDR3 protein. The table includes fewer than 750,000 distinct CDR3 sequences, about 15% detected once. Sample: blood. The receptors come from a woman aged 45-60 years with Graves' ophthalmopathy.

Ten or more counts support this clonotype. This chain links TRBV11-1 with TRBJ2-3, with D possibly being TRBD2 (6 bases). The germline V gene encodes CDR1 SGHAT and CDR2 FQDESV (reference sequence). The CDR3 extends over 13 amino acids. V was trimmed by 4 bases and J by 8 bases, leaving 13 bases between them. The CDR3 DNA reads TGTGCCAGCAGCTCCCGGGAGCAGAGTACGCAGTATTTT. It yields the protein CASSSREQSTQYF.

This clonotype was counted ten times or more. This chain joins TRBV11-3 and TRBJ2-5, with a possible D match to TRBD1 (6 bases). V dropped 5 bases and J dropped 5 bases, with 18 bases sitting between them. The germline V gene encodes CDR1 SGHNT and CDR2 YENEEA. The CDR3 is 15 residues long. As DNA, the CDR3 is TGTGCCAGCAGCGGCTACCACAGGGATCTGGAGACCCAGTACTTC. Residues: CASSGYHRDLETQYF. Full variable domain (remainder filled in from reference TRBV11-3 and TRBJ2-5): EAGVVQSPRYKIIEKKQPVAFWCNPISGHNTLYWYLQNLGQGPELLIRYENEEAVDDSQLPKDRFSAERLKGVDSTLKIQPAELGDSAVYLCASSGYHRDLETQYFGPGTRLLVL.

This clonotype was observed many times. The rearrangement uses TRBV7-3 and TRBJ2-2, with D unresolved. V was clipped by 5 bases and J by 6 bases, with 13 bases between them. The germline gives CDR1 SGHTA, CDR2 FQGTGA. This CDR3 has 14 residues. CDR3 region: CASSRAPGAGELFF. CDR3 DNA sequence: TGTGCCAGCAGCCGGGCACCGGGTGCCGGGGAGCTGTTTTTT.

This sequence joins TRBV4-3 and TRBJ2-1; 10 nucleotides line up with TRBD2. CDR1 is LGHNA, CDR2 YSLEER, per germline. Trimming cost V 1 base and J 4 bases; bases outside gene matches: 10. CDR3 length: 18 residues. CDR3 region: CASSQVWQRSGRYNEQFF. Written as DNA, the CDR3 is TGCGCCAGCAGCCAAGTATGGCAGCGTAGCGGGAGGTACAATGAGCAGTTCTTC.

This clonotype was observed a handful of times. The chain employs TRBV9 and TRBJ2-5, with a weak D call TRBD1 (6 bases). The CDR3 runs 14 residues. The germline CDR1 and CDR2 sequences are SGDLS and YYNGEE. Trimming pared 4 bases from V and 2 bases from J, leaving 12 bases between. CDR3 DNA: TGTGCCAGCAGCCCCCACAGGGCTCAAGAGACCCAGTACTTC. It yields the protein CASSPHRAQETQYF.

In the case of this clonotype: At one of its ends the junction is not consistent with the germline gene, which may arise from a read error. The chain has TRBV4-2 and TRBJ1-5; D is unclear. The CDR3 is 12 amino acids. The V gene's germline CDR1 is LGHNA and CDR2 YNFKEQ. CDR3 region: CASSQQNQPLHF. The CDR3 DNA reads TGTGCCAGCAGCCAACAAAATCAGCCCCTGCATTTT.

Comments on this clonotype: This may be a read error: a much more frequent sequence differs by one nucleotide. This likely comes from a read error, as the CDR3 has no conserved phenylalanine or tryptophan at its end. This rearrangement joins TRBV6-2 or TRBV6-3 to TRBJ2-7, with 11 nucleotides matching TRBD1. J was trimmed by 2 bases and V by 5 bases; bases with no gene match: 8. This CDR3 is 16 amino acids long. Germline values: CDR1 MNHEY, CDR2 SVGEGT. The CDR3 sequence: CASSRRTGGQTYEQYL. DNA of the CDR3: TGTGCCAGCAGTCGTCGGACAGGGGGCCAAACCTACGAGCAGTACCTC.

This clonotype showed up many times. The chain combines TRBV11-3 with TRBJ1-5; TRBD1 aligns across 9 bases. The length of the CDR3 is 16 residues. Germline V gene lookup returns CDR1 SGHNT and CDR2 YENEEA. The ends lost 1 base at V and 6 bases at J; junction bases unmatched: 7. The CDR3: CASSLVRDRVPQPQHF. The CDR3 coding sequence is TGTGCCAGCAGCTTAGTTCGGGACAGGGTTCCTCAGCCCCAGCATTTT.

This clonotype was observed a handful of times. The chain employs TRBV12-3 or TRBV12-4 and TRBJ2-7, with 10 nucleotides matching TRBD2. This CDR3 region has 15 residues. V was clipped by 6 bases and J by 4 bases; unmatched bases: 9. The CDR3 here is CASSITSGIGYEQYF. DNA for the CDR3: TGTGCCAGCAGCATCACTAGCGGGATCGGTTACGAGCAGTACTTC.

This clonotype was detected only a few times. The junction and the germline gene differ at one end; a read error may be behind it. The CDR3: CASSRIRDFQETQYF. CDR3 nucleotide sequence: TGTGCCAGCAGCCGGATCCGGGACTTCCAAGAGACCCAGTACTTC. The V call is TRBV5-1, the J call TRBJ2-5; perhaps TRBD2 as D (6 bases). CDR1 and CDR2 from the germline V gene are SGHRS and YFSETQ. The CDR3 covers 15 residues. Based on the CDR3 plus reference TRBV5-1 and TRBJ2-5, the full variable domain is KAGVTQTPRYLIKTRGQQVTLSCSPISGHRSVSWYQQTPGQGLQFLFEYFSETQRNKGNFPGRFSGRQFSNSRSEMNVSTLELGDSALYLCASSRIRDFQETQYFGPGTRLLVL.

CDR3 nucleotides: TGTGCCAGCAGTTTGTTCCCTAGCGGGAGGAGGGACATTCAGTACTTC. Its protein product is CASSLFPSGRRDIQYF. The V and J genes are TRBV27 and TRBJ2-4, with 11 bases aligning to TRBD2. There are 16 residues in the CDR3. CDR1 is MNHEY and CDR2 is SMNVEV in the germline V gene (reference sequence). V lost 3 bases, J lost 8 bases, and 9 bases stayed unmatched.

This clonotype was detected ten times or more. The chain recombines TRBV7-9 with TRBJ2-1, with 11 bases lining up with TRBD2. The V segment lost 5 bases and the J segment 14 bases; nucleotides outside the gene matches: 11. CDR1 and CDR2 from the germline V gene are SEHNR and FQNEAQ (reference sequence). CDR3 length: 14 residues. CDR3: CASSQILAGVRKFF. Written as DNA, the CDR3 is TGTGCCAGCAGCCAAATACTAGCGGGAGTTCGGAAGTTCTTC. The full variable domain, completed using reference TRBV7-9 and TRBJ2-1, is DTGVSQNPRHKITKRGQNVTFRCDPISEHNRLYWYRQTLGQGPEFLTYFQNEAQLEKSRLLSDRFSAERPKGSFSTLEIQRTEQGDSAMYLCASSQILAGVRKFFGPGTRLTVL.

The chain carries TRBV6-1 and TRBJ2-7; D is undetermined. V was trimmed by 6 bases and J by 3 bases, leaving 12 bases between them. The CDR3 totals 13 residues. The germline CDR1 and CDR2 sequences are MNHNS and SASEGT. The CDR3 DNA reads as TGTGCCAGCAGCAAGGCACGGAACTACGAGCAGTACTTC. This translates into CASSKARNYEQYF.

This clonotype was observed at least ten times. The V call is TRBV6-1, the J call TRBJ2-3, with TRBD2 matching over 7 bases. CDR1 is MNHNS and CDR2 is SASEGT in the germline V gene. CDR3 length: 16 amino acids. The V and J ends lost 8 bases and 2 bases, in that order; junction bases with no gene match: 13. For the CDR3, the DNA is TGTGCCAGCGGGCGGATAGCGGGTACAGCCACAGATACGCAGTATTTT. This translates into CASGRIAGTATDTQYF.

This clonotype has only a few counts. V gene TRBV7-2 combines with J gene TRBJ2-2, with TRBD2 as a possible D gene (6 bases). The length of the CDR3 is 15 residues. V was clipped by 1 base and J by 4 bases, with 10 bases between them. The germline V gene encodes CDR1 SGHTA and CDR2 FQGNSA. The CDR3 sequence: CASSLELALTGELFF. CDR3 coding DNA: TGTGCCAGCAGCTTAGAGCTAGCGCTCACCGGGGAGCTGTTTTTT. Supplemented by reference TRBV7-2 and TRBJ2-2, the full variable domain reads GAGVSQSPSNKVTEKGKDVELRCDPISGHTALYWYRQSLGQGLEFLIYFQGNSAPDKSGLPSDRFSAERTGGSVSTLTIQRTQQEDSAVYLCASSLELALTGELFFGEGSRLTVL.

This clonotype was seen ten or more times. The chain combines TRBV6-4 with TRBJ2-2; TRBD1 aligns across 7 bases. The CDR3 spans 16 residues. Looked up from germline, CDR1 is MRHNA and CDR2 is SNTAGT. Losses at the gene ends were 0 bases for V and 3 bases for J; bases not matched to a gene: 4. This CDR3 reads CASSDSRDSYTGELFF. CDR3 bases: TGTGCCAGCAGTGACTCACGGGACAGTTACACCGGGGAGCTGTTTTTT.

The gene calls are TRBV10-3 and TRBJ1-1; 8 bases match TRBD1. CDR1 and CDR2 (germline): ENHRY, SYGVKD. The ends lost 0 bases at V and 3 bases at J; junction bases unmatched: 3. The CDR3 sequence is 15 residues long. CDR3 sequence reads: CAISESRTGYTEAFF. Here the CDR3 DNA reads TGTGCCATCAGTGAGTCGAGGACAGGGTACACTGAAGCTTTCTTT.

This clonotype appeared many times. The rearrangement uses TRBV7-2 and TRBJ2-5; 10 bases line up with TRBD1. The germline V gene has CDR1 SGHTA and CDR2 FQGNSA. The CDR3 loop spans 14 amino acids. The V and J ends lost 5 bases and 7 bases, in that order; junction bases with no gene match: 7. The DNA of the CDR3 is TGTGCCAGCAGCCCCGGGACAGGGGTTGGGACCCAGTACTTC. Translating gives CASSPGTGVGTQYF.

There are many counts of this clonotype. V gene TRBV7-9 combines with J gene TRBJ2-1; TRBD2 matches at 8 bases. Germline CDR1 SEHNR, CDR2 FQNEAQ (reference sequence). The CDR3 has 13 amino acids. The J segment lost 14 bases and the V segment lost 5 bases, leaving 11 bases of the junction unmatched. This chain's CDR3 is CASSPGTSRAKFF. CDR3 nucleotide sequence: TGTGCCAGCAGCCCCGGGACTAGTCGTGCCAAGTTCTTC.

This clonotype has ten or more counts. The chain uses TRBV30 and TRBJ1-1; 8 nucleotides match TRBD1. Germline V CDR1 and CDR2: GTSNPN, SVGIG (reference sequence). The V segment lost 2 bases and the J segment 0 bases; nucleotides outside the gene matches: 5. The length of the CDR3 is 15 residues. The CDR3 loop reads CAWSQRTGLNTEAFF. CDR3 DNA: TGTGCCTGGAGTCAGAGGACAGGGCTGAACACTGAAGCTTTCTTT.

The table lists this clonotype with many counts. As DNA, the CDR3 is TGTGCCAGCAGCTTCTATACCTGGACTAGTTTAAGCGAGCAGTACTTC. Protein sequence: CASSFYTWTSLSEQYF. The chain couples TRBV7-2 to TRBJ2-7; 7 nucleotides align to TRBD2. V shed 3 bases, J shed 6 bases, and the junction held 14 bases outside the gene matches. The CDR3 is 16 residues long. CDR1 SGHTA and CDR2 FQGNSA come from the germline V gene.

This clonotype was found a few times. The gene calls are TRBV18 and TRBJ1-1, with D tentatively TRBD1 (6 bases). Trimming pared 5 bases from V and 5 bases from J, leaving 18 bases between. Germline values: CDR1 KGHSH, CDR2 LQKENI. The CDR3 totals 15 residues. Written as DNA, the CDR3 is TGTGCCAGCTCAACCGACCCCAGGGGTTCTACTGAAGCTTTCTTT. It specifies CASSTDPRGSTEAFF.

This clonotype was detected ten times or more. CDR3 sequence (DNA): TGCGCCAGCAGCTTGCCTTCACAGGGGGCCGCAGATACGCAGTATTTT. Protein sequence: CASSLPSQGAADTQYF. The V call is TRBV5-1, the J call TRBJ2-3; 9 bases are shared with TRBD1. V shed 1 base and J 4 bases; nucleotides not matched to a gene: 7. This CDR3 region has 16 residues. In germline, CDR1 is SGHRS, CDR2 YFSETQ.

This clonotype has a handful of counts. V and J are TRBV27 and TRBJ1-1, with D possibly TRBD1 on 5 matching bases. The CDR3 totals 16 residues. V was cut by 2 bases and J by 3 bases, with 16 bases left in between. Germline V gives CDR1 MNHEY, CDR2 SMNVEV (reference sequence). The CDR3: CASSLMAGTLHTEAFF. In nucleotides, the CDR3 is TGTGCCAGCAGTTTAATGGCAGGGACCTTGCACACTGAAGCTTTCTTT.

This clonotype was seen a handful of times. This chain joins TRBV4-1 and TRBJ2-7; the D gene could be TRBD1 or TRBD2 (5 bases each). The V gene lost 2 bases and the J gene lost 2 bases, with 16 bases spanning the gap. Per the germline V gene, CDR1 is MGHRA and CDR2 is YSYEKL. This CDR3 spans 16 amino acids. CDR3 sequence: CASSQSTGTLPYEQYF. The DNA for the CDR3 is TGCGCCAGCAGCCAATCGACCGGGACCTTGCCCTACGAGCAGTACTTC.

This clonotype was seen only a few times. V gene TRBV29-1 combines with J gene TRBJ2-1; D might be TRBD2 (6 bases). This CDR3 is 15 amino acids long. Trimming cost V 4 bases and J 4 bases, with 17 bases left between them. Germline V lookup: CDR1 SQVTM, CDR2 ANQGSEA. DNA of the CDR3: TGCAGCGTTGGTTCCGCGACTAGAGCTTACAATGAGCAGTTCTTC. Translated: CSVGSATRAYNEQFF.

The gene calls are TRBV6-2 or TRBV6-3 and TRBJ1-5; D is undetermined. This CDR3 has 12 amino acids. Germline V gene sequence: CDR1 MNHEY, CDR2 SVGEGT. V was pared by 3 bases and J by 6 bases, with 6 bases between. The DNA of the CDR3 is TGTGCCAGCAGTTATACGAGTCAGCCCCAGCATTTT. Translated: CASSYTSQPQHF.